Shown below are 29 T cell receptor beta chains from a single sample sequenced in a study of blood T cell repertoires in COVID-19 (dated by TCRdb to between 2020 and 2021). The library was generated by the immunoSEQ multiplex PCR assay. TCRdb stores this immuneACCESS table with in-frame sequences only. Part of the clones is absent; in the studies checked, under half of the shortfall reflects unresolved V genes, and no reason is known for the rest. This sample gives about 400,000 clones in total; around 92% of them show up just once. About 1.7% of the sample is in the top ten clones. Sequencing used PBMCs or T cells enriched from blood (not recorded which). These receptors came from a woman in her twenties or thirties who had recovered from COVID-19.

Only one count was recorded for this clone. The chain employs TRBV29-1 and TRBJ1-1, with TRBD1 matching 7 bases. The CDR3 is 13 amino acids. CDR1 and CDR2 from the germline V gene are SQVTM and ANQGSEA. V lost 5 bases and J lost 3; bases outside the gene matches: 6. The chain's CDR3 is CSVKTGTDTEAFF. The CDR3 region has the DNA TGCAGCGTTAAGACAGGGACGGACACTGAAGCTTTCTTT.

This chain joins TRBV3-1 (or the pseudogene TRBV3-2) and TRBJ1-2; D is ambiguous. With 0 bases removed from V and 4 bases from J, the gap between germline ends came to 9 bases. Germline V CDR1 and CDR2: LGHDT, YNNKEL (reference sequence). This CDR3 is built from 14 residues. CDR3 DNA sequence: TGTGCCAGCAGCCAAGACGGGTCGAGCTATGGCTACACCTTC. Translating it yields CASSQDGSSYGYTF.

J is TRBJ1-2 and V is TRBV7-2; D gene uncertain. Looked up from germline, CDR1 is SGHTA and CDR2 is FQGNSA. Trimming pared 5 bases from V and 3 bases from J, leaving 16 bases between. The CDR3 loop spans 15 amino acids. The CDR3 sequence: CASSPPKTRYYGYTF. The DNA for the CDR3 is TGTGCCAGCAGCCCCCCTAAGACGAGGTACTATGGCTACACCTTC.

DNA of the CDR3: TGTGCCAGCAGCCATATGACAGGGTTCTACGAGCAGTACTTC. This translates into CASSHMTGFYEQYF. The chain is built from TRBV11-2 and TRBJ2-7; TRBD1 agrees at 7 bases. This CDR3 is built from 14 residues. V lost 5 bases and J lost 3; bases outside the gene matches: 7. The germline V gene encodes CDR1 SGHAT and CDR2 FQNNGV.

For the CDR3, the DNA is TGTGCCAGCAGTGACTCTCGTGAGACCCAGTACTTC. Translation gives CASSDSRETQYF. The chain carries TRBV28 and TRBJ2-5; D unresolved. This CDR3 contains 12 residues. The germline gives CDR1 MDHEN, CDR2 SYDVKM. Trimming removed 5 bases from V and 5 bases from J, with 9 bases in between.

On this clone: Other DNA sequences in this sample translate to the same CDR3. This chain connects TRBV18 to TRBJ1-3; 10 bases fit TRBD1. The CDR3 is 15 residues long. CDR1 and CDR2 from the germline V gene are KGHSH and LQKENI. Unmatched junction bases numbered 5, after V lost 6 bases and J lost 3 bases. CDR3 nucleotides: TGTGCCAGCTCCCCGGGGACAGGGGATGGAAACACCATATATTTT. Amino acid sequence: CASSPGTGDGNTIYF.

The J gene is TRBJ2-7, the V gene TRBV5-1; D gene unclear. Trimming cost V 4 bases and J 2 bases, with 13 bases left between them. CDR3 length equals 14 residues. Per germline, CDR1 SGHRS and CDR2 YFSETQ. The CDR3 DNA sequence: TGCGCCAGCAGCGAATCCAGCGCTACCTACGAGCAGTACTTC. This translates into CASSESSATYEQYF.

V gene TRBV20-1 combines with J gene TRBJ2-3, with TRBD1 identical over 7 bases. V shed 3 bases, J shed 3 bases, and the junction held 9 bases outside the gene matches. This CDR3 comprises 15 residues. Germline CDR1 reads DFQATT; CDR2 reads SNEGSKA (reference sequence). The CDR3 sequence: CSASFGQGQTDTQYF. The CDR3 DNA reads TGCAGTGCTAGTTTTGGCCAGGGACAGACAGATACGCAGTATTTT.

The chain recombines TRBV7-9 with TRBJ1-1; 7 nucleotides agree with TRBD1. Germline V CDR1 and CDR2: SEHNR, FQNEAQ (reference sequence). This CDR3 is built from 15 residues. After removal of 1 base from V and 0 bases from J, the junction contained 2 bases not matched to a gene. The CDR3 bases are TGTGCCAGCAGCTTAGGACAGGGTTTGAACACTGAAGCTTTCTTT. Translation: CASSLGQGLNTEAFF.

The chain is built from TRBV3-1 (or the pseudogene TRBV3-2) and TRBJ2-7; 10 nucleotides line up with TRBD2. Germline V gives CDR1 LGHDT, CDR2 YNNKEL (reference sequence). The CDR3 sequence is 15 residues long. V was clipped by 3 bases and J by 2 bases; unmatched bases: 4. The chain's CDR3 is CASSHVAGGTYEQYF. DNA of the CDR3: TGTGCCAGCAGCCATGTAGCGGGAGGTACCTACGAGCAGTACTTC.

CDR3 in DNA: TGTGCCTGGGGGGCAGGGTTGAACACTGAAGCTTTCTTT. Protein product: CAWGAGLNTEAFF. The rearrangement uses TRBV30 and TRBJ1-1, with D possibly TRBD1 on 5 matching bases. The CDR3 extends over 13 amino acids. V shed 5 bases and J shed 0 bases, with 10 bases lying between them. Looked up from germline, CDR1 is GTSNPN and CDR2 is SVGIG (reference sequence).

The chain combines TRBV6-1 with TRBJ1-2, with D uncertain. The CDR3 totals 14 residues. Germline CDR1 MNHNS, CDR2 SASEGT. V was trimmed by 2 bases and J by 8 bases, leaving 15 bases between them. CDR3 loop: CASSESGSSRGYTF. The CDR3, as DNA: TGTGCCAGCAGTGAATCGGGAAGTTCGAGGGGCTACACCTTC.

This clone was recorded only once. V is TRBV4-3 and J is TRBJ1-4, with TRBD1 as a possible D gene (5 bases). Germline V lookup: CDR1 LGHNA, CDR2 YSLEER. V was trimmed by 4 bases and J by 5 bases, leaving 14 bases between them. The CDR3 runs 15 residues. The CDR3 reads CASSLGTGINEKLFF. DNA for the CDR3: TGCGCCAGCAGCCTCGGAACAGGTATCAATGAAAAACTGTTTTTT.

The genes are TRBV6-5 and TRBJ1-1, with D unclear. The germline V gene has CDR1 MNHEY and CDR2 SVGAGI. The CDR3 runs 13 residues. Trimming pared 11 bases from V and 1 base from J, leaving 14 bases between. The CDR3 region is CASNVGGNTEAFF. CDR3 bases: TGTGCCTCAAACGTCGGCGGGAACACTGAAGCTTTCTTT.

The CDR3 region is CASSLLSAYNEQFF. The CDR3 bases are TGTGCCAGCAGTTTATTGTCCGCGTACAATGAGCAGTTCTTC. The chain carries TRBV28 and TRBJ2-1, with no clear D. The ends were cut back, 1 base at V and 4 bases at J, with 8 bases in the middle. The CDR3 is 14 amino acids. CDR1 is MDHEN and CDR2 is SYDVKM in the germline V gene.

This chain connects TRBV30 to TRBJ1-1, with D possibly matching TRBD1 (6 bases). V lost 2 bases and J lost 4, with 11 bases in between. Germline V lookup: CDR1 GTSNPN, CDR2 SVGIG (reference sequence). The CDR3 totals 13 residues. In nucleotides, the CDR3 is TGTGCCTGGAGTCCGCAGGGGTCCACTGAAGCTTTCTTT. Encoded protein: CAWSPQGSTEAFF. The complete variable domain, with remaining parts taken from reference TRBV30 and TRBJ1-1, reads SQTIHQWPATLVQPVGSPLSLECTVEGTSNPNLYWYRQAAGRGLQLLFYSVGIGQISSEVPQNLSASRPQDRQFILSSKKLLLSDSGFYLCAWSPQGSTEAFFGQGTRLTVV.

This chain links TRBV24-1 with TRBJ2-1; D remains ambiguous. Germline values: CDR1 KGHDR, CDR2 SFDVKD. V was shortened by 4 bases and J by 7 bases, with 7 bases between the two germline ends. The CDR3 is 12 amino acids. The CDR3 DNA reads as TGTGCCACCAGTGACCGAGTTAATGAGCAGTTCTTC. As protein: CATSDRVNEQFF.

This chain connects TRBV2 to TRBJ2-1; maybe TRBD1 (5 bases). The germline V gene encodes CDR1 SNHLY and CDR2 FYNNEI. V gave up 6 bases and J gave up 6 bases, with 12 bases separating them. The CDR3 is 13 residues long. Written as DNA, the CDR3 is TGTGCCAGCAGGACAGACGGCTTCAATGAGCAGTTCTTC. This translates into CASRTDGFNEQFF.

The rearrangement uses TRBV5-5 and TRBJ1-1; D gene ambiguous. Trimming shortened V by 1 base and J by 0 bases, and 4 bases separated the two germline ends. CDR1 and CDR2 from the germline V gene are SGHKS and YYEKEE (reference sequence). The CDR3 length is 13 residues. CDR3 amino acids: CASSLIMNTEAFF. In DNA form, the CDR3 reads TGTGCCAGCAGCTTGATCATGAACACTGAAGCTTTCTTT.

The genes are TRBV4-1 and TRBJ1-4; D not certain. V was cut by 1 base and J by 8 bases, with 17 bases left in between. Germline-derived CDR1 and CDR2 are MGHRA and YSYEKL. The CDR3 contains 16 residues. The DNA of the CDR3 is TGCGCCAGCAGCCAAGGGCATCGAAGGGAGATCGAAAAACTGTTTTTT. The encoded protein is CASSQGHRREIEKLFF.

CDR3 coding DNA: TGCAGCGTTGAAGATTGGGCCCTTAATAGCGGGTACGAGCAGTACTTC. Amino acid sequence: CSVEDWALNSGYEQYF. The J gene is TRBJ2-7, the V gene TRBV29-1; 7 bases fit TRBD2. Per the germline V gene, CDR1 is SQVTM and CDR2 is ANQGSEA. This CDR3 comprises 16 residues. The ends lost 0 bases at V and 4 bases at J; junction bases unmatched: 12.

The sample holds a few counts of this clone. The rearrangement joins TRBV18 to TRBJ1-1; possible D gene TRBD1, 6 bases. The CDR3 is 16 amino acids. V was clipped by 1 base and J by 1 base, with 13 bases between them. Germline CDR1 KGHSH, CDR2 LQKENI. The CDR3 is CASSPLPRQENTEAFF. CDR3 in DNA: TGTGCCAGCTCACCACTTCCGCGACAGGAGAACACTGAAGCTTTCTTT.

The J gene is TRBJ2-2, the V gene TRBV3-1 (or the pseudogene TRBV3-2); TRBD2 is a possible D gene (5 bases). The V and J ends lost 4 bases and 4 bases respectively, with 10 bases between them. CDR1 and CDR2 (germline): LGHDT, YNNKEL (reference sequence). CDR3 size: 14 residues. CDR3 coding DNA: TGTGCCAGCAGCCTAGCGCCGGGCACCGGGGAGCTGTTTTTT. Its protein product is CASSLAPGTGELFF.

The V gene is TRBV7-9, the J gene TRBJ1-3, with D unclear. The CDR3 has 15 residues. Trimming shortened V by 1 base and J by 2 bases, and 9 bases separated the two germline ends. Germline values: CDR1 SEHNR, CDR2 FQNEAQ (reference sequence). The DNA for the CDR3 is TGTGCCAGCAGCTTAGATGCGACTCCTGGAAACACCATATATTTT. Its translation is CASSLDATPGNTIYF.

This chain uses TRBV28 with TRBJ2-7; the match to TRBD1 covers 8 bases. The trim removed 3 bases at V and 3 bases at J, leaving 4 bases unmatched. The CDR3 spans 14 residues. In germline, CDR1 is MDHEN, CDR2 SYDVKM. CDR3 sequence reads: CASSLTGANYEQYF. The CDR3 DNA follows: TGTGCCAGCAGTTTGACAGGGGCCAACTACGAGCAGTACTTC.

The CDR3 here is CSASTRGGYGYTF. The CDR3 DNA sequence: TGCAGTGCTAGTACTAGGGGGGGCTATGGCTACACCTTC. This chain connects TRBV20-1 to TRBJ1-2; D is perhaps TRBD1 (6 bases). The V end was cut by 3 bases, the J end by 4 bases, with 12 bases between. The CDR3 loop spans 13 amino acids. CDR1 DFQATT and CDR2 SNEGSKA come from the germline V gene (reference sequence).

The V call is TRBV7-9, the J call TRBJ2-5; D may be TRBD1 (6 bases). The CDR3 length is 13 residues. V was trimmed by 4 bases and J by 4 bases, leaving 10 bases between them. The germline gives CDR1 SEHNR, CDR2 FQNEAQ (reference sequence). For the CDR3, the DNA is TGTGCCAGCAGCTCCTGGGACACAGAGACCCAGTACTTC. This encodes CASSSWDTETQYF.

The chain carries TRBV6-5 and TRBJ2-1; D is possibly TRBD2 (6 bases). Between the trimmed V and J ends, which lost 4 bases and 9 bases, there was a span of 13 bases. The CDR3 extends over 13 amino acids. The germline gives CDR1 MNHEY, CDR2 SVGAGI. In nucleotides, the CDR3 is TGTGCCAGCAGTTTAGCCATGGGAGGTGAGCAGTTCTTC. Protein: CASSLAMGGEQFF.

V and J are TRBV9 and TRBJ1-4; D is unresolved. CDR1 and CDR2 from the germline V gene are SGDLS and YYNGEE. The CDR3 length is 14 residues. With 2 bases removed from V and 7 bases from J, the gap between germline ends came to 12 bases. The CDR3 nucleotides are TGTGCCAGCAGCGTTTGGGGTGGGAGTGAAAAACTGTTTTTT. Its protein is CASSVWGGSEKLFF.